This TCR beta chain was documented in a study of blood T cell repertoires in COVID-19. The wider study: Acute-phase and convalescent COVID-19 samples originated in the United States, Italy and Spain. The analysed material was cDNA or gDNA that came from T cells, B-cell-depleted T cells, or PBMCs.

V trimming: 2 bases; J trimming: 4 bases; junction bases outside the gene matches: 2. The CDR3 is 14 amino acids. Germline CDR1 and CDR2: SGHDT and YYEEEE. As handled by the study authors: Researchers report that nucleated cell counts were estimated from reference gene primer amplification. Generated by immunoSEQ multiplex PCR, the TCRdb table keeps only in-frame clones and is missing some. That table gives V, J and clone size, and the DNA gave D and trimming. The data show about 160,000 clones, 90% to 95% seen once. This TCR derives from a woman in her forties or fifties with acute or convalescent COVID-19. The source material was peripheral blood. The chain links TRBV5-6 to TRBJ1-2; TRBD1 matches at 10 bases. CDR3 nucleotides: TGTGCCAGCAGCTTAGGGGACAGGGGCTATGGCTACACCTTC. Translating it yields CASSLGDRGYGYTF.